The rows below give T cell receptor beta chains drawn from one sample of a study of OX40 agonist ivuxolimab in advanced cancers. Assay used: immunoSEQ multiplex PCR; TCRdb lists only in-frame clones, some missing. The sample has roughly 35,000 clones; 80% to 95% are singletons. Sequenced here: CD4+ or CD8+ T cells sorted from blood, sampled in a trial of the OX40 agonist ivuxolimab. These receptors came from an adult with an advanced solid tumor such as melanoma, head and neck, liver or kidney cancer. Each CDR3 is given with its conserved first and last residue. The D gene is left open where the match is weak. Some rows mark clone size as missing; the rest say once, few, many or name a class of expanded clone.

J,V,size,D,DNA,CDR3
TRBJ2-7,TRBV9,-,TRBD2,TGTGCCAGCAGCACCGGGACTAGTGACGAGCAGTACTTC,CASSTGTSDEQYF
TRBJ1-3,TRBV28,-,-,TGTGCCAGCAGTCCCACCCTCGGGGCCGGAAACACCATATATTTT,CASSPTLGAGNTIYF
TRBJ1-2,TRBV18,-,TRBD1,TGTGCCAGCGCCCGGTCTGGACAGGGGGCCTATGGCTACACCTTC,CASARSGQGAYGYTF
TRBJ2-2,TRBV7-9,-,TRBD1,TGTGCCAGCAGCACCCGACAGGGAATGGTGGTCACCGGGGAGCTGTTTTTT,CASSTRQGMVVTGELFF
TRBJ2-1,TRBV28,-,-,TGTGCCAGCGCAGGGGGGCGCTCCTACAATGAGCAGTTCTTC,CASAGGRSYNEQFF
TRBJ2-1,TRBV5-6,-,TRBD1,TGTGCCAGCAGTCCCGGGACAGGGTACAATGAGCAGTTCTTC,CASSPGTGYNEQFF
TRBJ2-5,TRBV28,-,TRBD1,TGTGCCAGCTATCGAGACGGGACAGGGAAACAAGAGACCCAGTACTTC,CASYRDGTGKQETQYF
TRBJ1-2,TRBV18,-,-,TGTGCCAGCTCACTACCAGGGTCTGGCTACACCTTC,CASSLPGSGYTF
TRBJ2-1,TRBV14,-,-,TGTGCCAGCAGCCAAGACTACGCCCCGGGAAGGGATGAGCAGTTCTTC,CASSQDYAPGRDEQFF
TRBJ1-2,TRBV6-6,-,-,TGTGCCAGCAGTTACTCTAGTTGGGATGGCTACACCTTC,CASSYSSWDGYTF
TRBJ2-7,TRBV7-2,-,-,TGTGCCAGCAGCTTTGGAGGGGGGCATTACGAGCAGTACTTC,CASSFGGGHYEQYF
TRBJ2-7,TRBV11-3,-,-,TGTGCCAGCAGCCCACGAGGGGGAGAATCCTACGAGCAGTACTTC,CASSPRGGESYEQYF
TRBJ1-1,TRBV5-6,once,-,TGTGCCAGCAGCTTAGGGGACCTAGCTTTCTTT,CASSLGDLAFF
TRBJ2-1,TRBV30,few,TRBD2,TGTGCCTGGAGCCTGACAGCGGGAGGGTTCGATGAGCAGTTCTTC,CAWSLTAGGFDEQFF
TRBJ1-3,TRBV28,-,-,TGTGCCAGCAGAAAAGGGGGGGGCGTCCGGAACACCATATATTTT,CASRKGGGVRNTIYF
TRBJ2-1,TRBV4-1,-,-,TGCGCCAGCAGCCAAGATAAAATGTTCGGAGGGGAGCAGTTCTTC,CASSQDKMFGGEQFF
TRBJ2-7,TRBV30,-,TRBD1,TGTGCCTGGAGTGACAGGGGGCTCGACGAGCAGTACTTC,CAWSDRGLDEQYF
TRBJ1-1,TRBV7-6,once,TRBD1,TGTGCCAGCAGGGCTGAGGGGGCGAACACTGAAGCTTTCTTT,CASRAEGANTEAFF
TRBJ2-5,TRBV11-2,-,-,TGTGCCAGCAGCTCCTCTCCCCAAGGGTCACAAGAGACCCAGTACTTC,CASSSSPQGSQETQYF
TRBJ1-2,TRBV2,-,-,TGTGCCAGCTGGACTCCTGGCTACACCTTC,CASWTPGYTF
TRBJ1-3,TRBV4-3,-,TRBD1,TGCGCCAGCAGCGTCGACAGGGTGAGCTCTGGAAACACCATATATTTT,CASSVDRVSSGNTIYF
TRBJ2-7,TRBV6-5,-,TRBD1,TGTGCCAGCAGTTACCGGACAGGGACCTACGAGCAGTACTTC,CASSYRTGTYEQYF
TRBJ2-7,TRBV7-8,-,TRBD1,TGTGCCAGCAGCTTATTGACGGGACAGGGATACGAGCAGTACTTC,CASSLLTGQGYEQYF
TRBJ2-5,TRBV6-5,-,-,TGTGCCAGCAGTTACTCAGACGGTGGGGGACAAGAGACCCAGTACTTC,CASSYSDGGGQETQYF
TRBJ1-6,TRBV5-1,-,-,TGCGCCAGCAGCTTCGAGTCGGTGGGGGTCTATAATTCACCCCTCCACTTT,CASSFESVGVYNSPLHF
TRBJ2-2,TRBV28,-,-,TGTGCCAGCAGGACTAGGGGGCAGTACAGCGGGGAGCTGTTTTTT,CASRTRGQYSGELFF
TRBJ2-7,TRBV7-8,-,TRBD2,TGTGCCAGCAGCTCGACACCGGGACTAGCGGGAGGGCCCACCTACGAGCAGTACTTC,CASSSTPGLAGGPTYEQYF
TRBJ2-7,TRBV7-9,-,TRBD2,TGTGCCAGCAGCTCTCAGGCTAGCGGCTACGAGCAGTACTTC,CASSSQASGYEQYF
TRBJ2-7,TRBV5-1,-,TRBD2,TGCGCCAGCAGCAGTCTAGCGGGAGGGCTCCTATCCCTCTCCTACGAGCAGTACTTC,CASSSLAGGLLSLSYEQYF
TRBJ2-1,TRBV9,-,-,TGTGCCAGCAGCGTAGCCCAGGGGTACAATGAGCAGTTCTTC,CASSVAQGYNEQFF
TRBJ2-5,TRBV10-3,-,-,TGTGCCATCAGCCAGGGGGGCCAAGAGACCCAGTACTTC,CAISQGGQETQYF
TRBJ2-3,TRBV2,-,TRBD1,TGTGCCAACACCGGGACAGGGGGCGTAGCAGATACGCAGTATTTT,CANTGTGGVADTQYF
TRBJ2-5,TRBV4-1,-,-,TGCGCCAGCAGCCAAGATAACAGGGTACAAGAGACCCAGTACTTC,CASSQDNRVQETQYF
TRBJ1-3,TRBV7-2,-,-,TGTGCCAGCAGCTTACGTGGGACTGGAAACACCATATATTTT,CASSLRGTGNTIYF
TRBJ2-3,TRBV5-1,-,TRBD2,TGCGCCAGCAGCTTTAAGCGGGAGGAGTCATTCGTGGATACGCAGTATTTT,CASSFKREESFVDTQYF
TRBJ2-1,TRBV27,-,TRBD2,TGTGCCAGCAGTGCCACGCGACTAGCGGGAGTCTACAATGAGCAGTTCTTC,CASSATRLAGVYNEQFF
TRBJ2-7,TRBV6-4,-,TRBD2,TGTGCCAGCAGTTTTACTAGCGAGTACGAGCAGTACTTC,CASSFTSEYEQYF
TRBJ2-7,TRBV9,-,TRBD2,TGTGCCAGCAGCACCGGACTAGCGGGAAAAGAAGAGCAGTACTTC,CASSTGLAGKEEQYF
TRBJ2-2,TRBV7-8,-,-,TGTGCCAGCAGCTTAACGACGAGGGGATCGGAGCTGTTTTTT,CASSLTTRGSELFF
TRBJ1-6,TRBV19,-,TRBD1,TGTGCCAGTACCGGGACAGTTAATTCACCCCTCCACTTT,CASTGTVNSPLHF
TRBJ2-1,TRBV27,-,TRBD2,TGTGCCAGCAGTCCTATAATGACTAGCGGGGTATTCAATGAGCAGTTCTTC,CASSPIMTSGVFNEQFF
TRBJ1-5,TRBV5-6,-,TRBD1,TGTGCCAGCAGCTTCTTGACAGGGGGCAGCAATCAGCCCCAGCATTTT,CASSFLTGGSNQPQHF
TRBJ2-1,TRBV6-5,-,-,TGTGCCAGCAGCCCTACCCGCTCCTCCTACAATGAGCAGTTCTTC,CASSPTRSSYNEQFF
TRBJ2-7,TRBV4-3,once,TRBD1,TGCGCCAGCAGCCAAGAGTCAGGGGGCTACGAGCAGTACTTC,CASSQESGGYEQYF
TRBJ1-3,TRBV27,-,-,TGTGCCAGCAGCCTCCGGGAGCGGGGAAACACCATATATTTT,CASSLRERGNTIYF
TRBJ2-3,TRBV4-1,-,-,TGCGCCAGCAGCCAAGATAAAGCGACGCAGTATTTT,CASSQDKATQYF
TRBJ2-3,TRBV13,-,-,TGTGCCAGCAGCTTCCTCAAGGAGCTGGACGGCACAGATACGCAGTATTTT,CASSFLKELDGTDTQYF
TRBJ1-4,TRBV27,-,-,TGTGCCAGCAGTCCCTTCCGGGGCCTGGGAGATGCAACTAATGAAAAACTGTTTTTT,CASSPFRGLGDATNEKLFF
TRBJ2-5,TRBV25-1,-,-,TGTGCCACCAGCTGGACCGATAACCAAGAGACCCAGTACTTC,CATSWTDNQETQYF
TRBJ2-1,TRBV7-9,-,TRBD2,TGTGCCAGCAGCCAAGAACTAGCGGGAGATGGGTACAATGAGCAGTTCTTC,CASSQELAGDGYNEQFF
TRBJ1-1,TRBV27,once,-,TGTGCCAGCAGGTGGGCGGCAGGCGGGGTGAACACTGAAGCTTTCTTT,CASRWAAGGVNTEAFF
TRBJ2-7,TRBV13,-,-,TGTGCCAGCAGCCCCCTATCTAGGGATCCCTCCTACGAGCAGTACTTC,CASSPLSRDPSYEQYF
TRBJ1-5,TRBV5-6,-,-,TGTGCCAGCAGCTTTTCCGCCGGGACGAGGGGGAATCAGCCCCAGCATTTT,CASSFSAGTRGNQPQHF
TRBJ1-1,TRBV2,-,-,TGTGCCAGCAGTGAACGATGGACGCCTGACCCTTTCTTT,CASSERWTPDPFF
TRBJ1-5,TRBV19,-,-,TGTGCCAGTAGTATACTCCATAATGGACAGCCCCAGCATTTT,CASSILHNGQPQHF